Listed below are T cell receptor beta chains from one sample, sequenced in a study of T cell changes during pregnancy in multiple sclerosis. Assay: immunoSEQ multiplex PCR; the TCRdb copy retains only in-frame clones and omits some. This repertoire shows some 5,300 clones, 70% to 85% found once; its top ten account for more than 15%. This sample comprised CD8+ T cells from peripheral blood mononuclear cells, obtained in the second trimester of pregnancy. Source of these receptors: a female donor in good health, enrolled as a control in a pregnancy study. Both conserved end residues are part of each CDR3. Each record gives: D gene, clone size, J gene, CDR3 length, V gene, CDR3 protein, CDR3 DNA. The D gene is left open where the match is weak. Some rows mark clone size as missing; the rest say once, few, many or name a class of expanded clone.

d_gene: NA
abundance: once
j_gene: TRBJ2-7
len: 14
v_gene: TRBV7-3
CDR3aa: CASSPAGPPSEQYF
CDR3nt: TGTGCCAGCAGCCCCGCCGGCCCCCCTAGCGAGCAGTACTTC

d_gene: TRBD2
abundance: NA
j_gene: TRBJ2-1
len: 15
v_gene: TRBV9
CDR3aa: CASSVGSGGANEQFF
CDR3nt: TGTGCCAGCAGCGTAGGCAGCGGGGGGGCGAATGAGCAGTTCTTC

d_gene: NA
abundance: few
j_gene: TRBJ1-1
len: 12
v_gene: TRBV11-2
CDR3aa: CASSSRNTEAFF
CDR3nt: TGTGCCAGCAGCTCGAGGAACACTGAAGCTTTCTTT

d_gene: TRBD2
abundance: NA
j_gene: TRBJ2-2
len: 15
v_gene: TRBV4-2
CDR3aa: CASSQDLAGGGELFF
CDR3nt: TGTGCCAGCAGCCAAGATCTAGCGGGAGGCGGGGAGCTGTTTTTT

d_gene: NA
abundance: NA
j_gene: TRBJ1-4
len: 19
v_gene: TRBV7-9
CDR3aa: CASSLLRTVKPATNEKLFF
CDR3nt: TGTGCCAGCAGCTTACTCCGGACAGTAAAACCTGCAACTAATGAAAAACTGTTTTTT

d_gene: TRBD1
abundance: NA
j_gene: TRBJ1-5
len: 15
v_gene: TRBV6-1
CDR3aa: CASRTGQGLNQPQHF
CDR3nt: TGTGCCAGCAGGACGGGACAGGGGTTGAATCAGCCCCAGCATTTT

d_gene: TRBD1
abundance: NA
j_gene: TRBJ1-4
len: 16
v_gene: TRBV7-9
CDR3aa: CASSPWDRQPNEKLFF
CDR3nt: TGTGCCAGCAGCCCGTGGGACAGGCAGCCTAATGAAAAACTGTTTTTT

d_gene: NA
abundance: NA
j_gene: TRBJ2-7
len: 12
v_gene: TRBV29-1
CDR3aa: CSARGAAYEQYF
CDR3nt: TGCAGCGCACGCGGAGCCGCCTACGAGCAGTACTTC

d_gene: TRBD1
abundance: NA
j_gene: TRBJ2-1
len: 15
v_gene: TRBV4-3
CDR3aa: CASSQMPDRVNEQFF
CDR3nt: TGCGCCAGCAGCCAAATGCCGGACAGGGTAAATGAGCAGTTCTTC

d_gene: NA
abundance: NA
j_gene: TRBJ2-7
len: 12
v_gene: TRBV2
CDR3aa: CASMPYYYEQYF
CDR3nt: TGTGCCAGCATGCCTTACTACTACGAGCAGTACTTC

d_gene: NA
abundance: NA
j_gene: TRBJ2-7
len: 12
v_gene: TRBV12-2
CDR3aa: CASRKGVYEQYF
CDR3nt: TGTGCAAGTCGGAAGGGGGTCTACGAGCAGTACTTC

d_gene: NA
abundance: NA
j_gene: TRBJ2-7
len: 13
v_gene: TRBV6-5
CDR3aa: CASSKRSSYEQYF
CDR3nt: TGTGCCAGCAGTAAACGTAGCTCCTACGAGCAGTACTTC

d_gene: TRBD2
abundance: NA
j_gene: TRBJ2-2
len: 15
v_gene: TRBV6-4
CDR3aa: CASSEGLANTGELFF
CDR3nt: TGTGCCAGCAGTGAGGGACTAGCGAACACCGGGGAGCTGTTTTTT

d_gene: NA
abundance: NA
j_gene: TRBJ2-7
len: 11
v_gene: TRBV28
CDR3aa: CASTGAYEQYF
CDR3nt: TGTGCCAGCACCGGGGCCTACGAGCAGTACTTC